The 31 T cell receptor beta chains listed next were all sequenced from one sample in a study of blood T cell repertoires in COVID-19 (dated by TCRdb to the early 2020s). The library was generated by the immunoSEQ multiplex PCR assay. TCRdb stores this immuneACCESS table with in-frame sequences only. Part of the clones is absent; in the studies checked, under half of the shortfall reflects unresolved V genes, and no reason is known for the rest. The sample includes just under 350,000 clones, with 88% observed a single time. Of the sample, about 7% falls within the top ten clones. The specimen was peripheral blood. These receptor sequences come from a woman aged 70-85 years with COVID-19, enrolled during active disease.

The chain combines TRBV19 with TRBJ1-1; 12 nucleotides line up with TRBD1. The germline gives CDR1 LNHDA, CDR2 SQIVND (reference sequence). The CDR3 is 13 residues long. The V segment lost 9 bases and the J segment 5 bases; nucleotides outside the gene matches: 4. CDR3 bases: TGTGCCAGCCGGGACAGGGGGCTTACTGAAGCTTTCTTT. Translated: CASRDRGLTEAFF.

This chain joins TRBV12-3 or TRBV12-4 and TRBJ1-2, with 7 bases that match TRBD1. The CDR3 is made up of 12 amino acids. The V segment lost 8 bases and the J segment 4 bases; nucleotides outside the gene matches: 4. This chain's CDR3 is CASWAGGYGYTF. DNA of the CDR3: TGTGCCAGCTGGGCAGGGGGCTATGGCTACACCTTC.

This chain joins TRBV12-3 or TRBV12-4 and TRBJ1-4, with D uncertain. The CDR3 has 11 residues. V gave up 6 bases and J gave up 5 bases, with 4 bases separating them. The CDR3 nucleotides read TGTGCCAGCAGCAGAAATGAAAAACTGTTTTTT. Its protein product is CASSRNEKLFF.

This clone appeared once. This chain links TRBV5-6 with TRBJ2-1; no clear D gene. The V and J ends lost 4 bases and 4 bases respectively, with 9 bases between them. There are 13 residues in the CDR3. Germline V gene lookup returns CDR1 SGHDT and CDR2 YYEEEE. CDR3 region: CASSVSTYNEQFF. CDR3 nucleotide sequence: TGTGCCAGCAGCGTGAGTACTTACAATGAGCAGTTCTTC.

This clone appeared a few times. The chain carries TRBV2 and TRBJ2-7, with a tentative D call TRBD1 (5 bases). V was pared by 5 bases and J by 5 bases, with 10 bases between. The CDR3 loop spans 12 amino acids. The germline CDR1 and CDR2 sequences are SNHLY and FYNNEI. The DNA for the CDR3 is TGTGCCAGCAGTCCTCAGGGAAACGAGCAGTACTTC. This translates into CASSPQGNEQYF.

This clone was recorded once. The chain couples TRBV27 to TRBJ2-1, with TRBD2 identical over 11 bases. CDR3 size: 16 residues. V shed 2 bases, J shed 10 bases, and the junction held 10 bases outside the gene matches. CDR1 and CDR2 from the germline V gene are MNHEY and SMNVEV (reference sequence). CDR3: CASSLAGSGGAGEQFF. In nucleotides, the CDR3 is TGTGCCAGCAGTTTAGCAGGTAGCGGGGGGGCAGGAGAGCAGTTCTTC.

This clone was found once. V usage is TRBV7-9 and J usage is TRBJ1-3; 9 nucleotides match TRBD1. The CDR3 totals 16 residues. The V and J ends lost 4 bases and 4 bases, in that order; junction bases with no gene match: 8. Germline V gene lookup returns CDR1 SEHNR and CDR2 FQNEAQ (reference sequence). The CDR3 reads CASSSGTGLRGNTIYF. CDR3 DNA: TGTGCCAGCAGCTCCGGGACAGGGTTAAGGGGAAACACCATATATTTT.

V is TRBV1 and J is TRBJ2-3; the listed D gene, TRBD2, was not tested against the DNA. TRBV1 is a recognized pseudogene. The CDR3 is made up of 21 amino acids. The CDR3 region is CTSSQVQVQRGFAALSDTQYF. CDR3 coding DNA: TGCACCAGCAGCCAAGTCCAAGTCCAGCGGGGGTTCGCCGCGTTATCAGATACGCAGTATTTT.

The chain carries TRBV6-5 and TRBJ2-7, with a tentative D call TRBD2 (5 bases). Trimming took 6 bases from V and 6 from J, leaving 15 bases between them. This CDR3 is built from 13 residues. Germline V gives CDR1 MNHEY, CDR2 SVGAGI. The CDR3 loop is CASRPVSAGEQYF. CDR3 in DNA: TGTGCCAGCAGACCCGTTTCTGCGGGCGAGCAGTACTTC.

On this clone itself: This same CDR3 is encoded by further DNA sequences in the sample. The rearrangement links TRBV19 to TRBJ2-7; 7 bases line up with TRBD1. CDR1 and CDR2 from the germline V gene are LNHDA and SQIVND (reference sequence). J lost 2 bases, V lost 6 bases, and 10 bases had no gene match. This CDR3 is built from 15 residues. CDR3 residues: CASSEYRGPAYEQYF. The CDR3 DNA sequence: TGTGCCAGTAGCGAATACAGGGGACCAGCCTACGAGCAGTACTTC.

The rearrangement joins TRBV9 to TRBJ2-5; D may be TRBD1 (8 bases). Trimming shortened V by 4 bases and J by 5 bases, and 15 bases separated the two germline ends. The CDR3 is made up of 14 amino acids. Germline CDR1 SGDLS, CDR2 YYNGEE. CDR3 sequence (DNA): TGTGCCAGCAGCACAGGGGGGGGTTCGGAGACCCAGTACTTC. Translation: CASSTGGGSETQYF.

This clone has a single count. The chain combines TRBV10-3 with TRBJ2-1; 9 positions agree with TRBD2. V trimming: 4 bases; J trimming: 6 bases; junction bases outside the gene matches: 4. The CDR3 sequence is 14 residues long. Germline V gene sequence: CDR1 ENHRY, CDR2 SYGVKD. The CDR3 reads CAISGLAALNEQFF. In DNA form, the CDR3 reads TGTGCCATCAGTGGACTAGCGGCGCTCAATGAGCAGTTCTTC.

The V gene is TRBV7-2, the J gene TRBJ2-7; TRBD2 agrees at 10 bases. The length of the CDR3 is 17 residues. V lost 0 bases, J lost 4 bases, and 9 bases stayed unmatched. Looked up from germline, CDR1 is SGHTA and CDR2 is FQGNSA. This CDR3 reads CASSLAFQRGGEYEQYF. The CDR3 DNA follows: TGTGCCAGCAGCTTAGCGTTCCAGCGGGGGGGGGAATACGAGCAGTACTTC.

This chain links TRBV5-1 with TRBJ1-3; D gene unclear. CDR3 size: 15 residues. The V end lost 4 bases, the J end lost 0 bases, and 11 bases lay between the germline ends. Germline V CDR1 and CDR2: SGHRS, YFSETQ. CDR3 sequence: CASSQAQDSGNTIYF. The CDR3 region has the DNA TGCGCCAGCAGCCAGGCCCAAGACTCTGGAAACACCATATATTTT. The complete variable domain, with remaining parts taken from reference TRBV5-1 and TRBJ1-3, reads KAGVTQTPRYLIKTRGQQVTLSCSPISGHRSVSWYQQTPGQGLQFLFEYFSETQRNKGNFPGRFSGRQFSNSRSEMNVSTLELGDSALYLCASSQAQDSGNTIYFGEGSWLTVV.

The chain recombines TRBV7-9 with TRBJ2-1; perhaps TRBD1 as D (5 bases). CDR1 and CDR2 (germline): SEHNR, FQNEAQ (reference sequence). The CDR3 runs 16 residues. The V end was cut by 5 bases, the J end by 5 bases, with 19 bases between. CDR3 in amino acids: CASSQIRWGSHNEQFF. DNA for the CDR3: TGTGCCAGCAGCCAAATTAGGTGGGGCAGCCACAATGAGCAGTTCTTC.

This clone was observed a handful of times. The chain couples TRBV3-1 (or the pseudogene TRBV3-2) to TRBJ2-7, with D possibly being TRBD2 (5 bases). The V end lost 4 bases, the J end lost 0 bases, and 16 bases lay between the germline ends. Germline CDR1 is LGHDT and CDR2 is YNNKEL (reference sequence). This CDR3 is 16 amino acids long. Here the CDR3 reads CASSPYPGSLSYEQYF. The DNA for the CDR3 is TGTGCCAGCAGCCCCTACCCGGGGAGCCTCTCCTACGAGCAGTACTTC.

The V call is TRBV7-2, the J call TRBJ1-2; D is unclear. Germline V gene data show CDR1 as SGHTA and CDR2 as FQGNSA. V was shortened by 0 bases and J by 2 bases, with 13 bases between the two germline ends. The CDR3 has 16 residues. CDR3 protein: CASSLAITDYNYGYTF. CDR3 sequence (DNA): TGTGCCAGCAGCTTAGCGATAACAGACTACAACTATGGCTACACCTTC. Using reference TRBV7-2 and TRBJ1-2 for the parts outside the CDR3, the full variable domain is GAGVSQSPSNKVTEKGKDVELRCDPISGHTALYWYRQSLGQGLEFLIYFQGNSAPDKSGLPSDRFSAERTGGSVSTLTIQRTQQEDSAVYLCASSLAITDYNYGYTFGSGTRLTVV.

The rearrangement uses TRBV6-1 and TRBJ1-5; D unresolved. Germline CDR1 and CDR2: MNHNS and SASEGT. The CDR3 length is 13 residues. The V gene lost 3 bases and the J gene lost 4 bases, with 7 bases spanning the gap. The CDR3 protein is CASSETSNQPQHF. The CDR3 DNA reads as TGTGCCAGCAGTGAGACAAGTAATCAGCCCCAGCATTTT.

The J gene is TRBJ1-1, the V gene TRBV5-6; D call uncertain. The V end was cut by 0 bases, the J end by 5 bases, with 5 bases between. The germline V gene has CDR1 SGHDT and CDR2 YYEEEE. The CDR3 extends over 12 amino acids. The CDR3 sequence is CASSLDRTEAFF. Here the CDR3 DNA reads TGTGCCAGCAGCTTGGACCGGACTGAAGCTTTCTTT. Filled out from reference TRBV5-6 and TRBJ1-1, the complete variable domain reads DAGVTQSPTHLIKTRGQQVTLRCSPKSGHDTVSWYQQALGQGPQFIFQYYEEEERQRGNFPDRFSGHQFPNYSSELNVNALLLGDSALYLCASSLDRTEAFFGQGTRLTVV.

The chain combines TRBV5-1 with TRBJ1-1; no clear D gene. The CDR3 is made up of 13 amino acids. From germline, CDR1 is SGHRS and CDR2 YFSETQ. V dropped 4 bases and J dropped 3 bases, with 10 bases sitting between them. The chain's CDR3 is CASSLFSDTEAFF. In DNA form, the CDR3 reads TGCGCCAGCAGCCTTTTTTCGGACACTGAAGCTTTCTTT.

The V gene is TRBV9, the J gene TRBJ1-3; 7 nucleotides match TRBD1. The CDR3 totals 15 residues. Losses at the gene ends were 0 bases for V and 5 bases for J; bases not matched to a gene: 5. Germline V CDR1 and CDR2: SGDLS, YYNGEE. The CDR3 bases are TGTGCCAGCAGCGTAGACGGCAGGGGGAGAAACACCATATATTTT. Protein product: CASSVDGRGRNTIYF.

J is TRBJ2-5 and V is TRBV7-9, with 8 bases matching TRBD1. The germline gives CDR1 SEHNR, CDR2 FQNEAQ (reference sequence). J gave up 3 bases and V 5 bases, and 5 bases lay outside the gene matches. The length of the CDR3 is 14 residues. The chain's CDR3 is CASSRTGGEETQYF. CDR3 nucleotide sequence: TGTGCCAGCAGCCGAACAGGGGGAGAAGAGACCCAGTACTTC.

V gene TRBV3-1 (or the pseudogene TRBV3-2) combines with J gene TRBJ1-3; D is unresolved. With 4 bases removed from V and 4 bases from J, the gap between germline ends came to 14 bases. CDR1 is LGHDT, CDR2 YNNKEL, per germline (reference sequence). The CDR3 runs 15 residues. The CDR3 DNA sequence: TGTGCCAGCAGCCCACCCGGGGTAGGAGGAAACACCATATATTTT. Protein product: CASSPPGVGGNTIYF.

This sequence joins TRBV28 and TRBJ1-2; D gene ambiguous. The CDR3 totals 11 residues. V was trimmed by 0 bases and J by 13 bases, leaving 9 bases between them. Per the germline V gene, CDR1 is MDHEN and CDR2 is SYDVKM. CDR3 protein: CASSLWRAVTF. The CDR3 DNA is TGTGCCAGCAGTTTATGGAGGGCGGTCACCTTC.

This rearrangement joins TRBV6-5 to TRBJ2-7; D may be TRBD2 (6 bases). The V end lost 8 bases, the J end lost 1 base, and 12 bases lay between the germline ends. Germline V CDR1 and CDR2: MNHEY, SVGAGI. The CDR3 spans 13 residues. The CDR3 reads CASSDYISYEQYF. CDR3 nucleotides: TGTGCCAGCTCGGACTATATTTCCTACGAGCAGTACTTC.

The CDR3 region has the DNA TGTGCCAGTAGTCACAGGGGCTATGGCTACACCTTC. Protein product: CASSHRGYGYTF. This rearrangement joins TRBV19 to TRBJ1-2; 7 bases line up with TRBD1. This CDR3 contains 12 residues. The V and J ends lost 5 bases and 4 bases, in that order; junction bases with no gene match: 1. Germline CDR1 and CDR2: LNHDA and SQIVND (reference sequence).

J is TRBJ2-5 and V is TRBV29-1; D uncertain. Germline CDR1 SQVTM, CDR2 ANQGSEA. The CDR3 contains 14 residues. Trimming left V 3 bases short and J 0 bases short, with 11 bases between. The CDR3 protein is CSVEARNNQETQYF. DNA for the CDR3: TGCAGCGTTGAGGCCAGAAATAACCAAGAGACCCAGTACTTC.

CDR3: CASSLGRNTDTQYF. CDR3 in DNA: TGTGCCAGCAGTTTGGGGAGGAACACAGATACGCAGTATTTT. The chain employs TRBV27 and TRBJ2-3, with D possibly being TRBD2 (6 bases). The CDR3 extends over 14 amino acids. Germline V gene data show CDR1 as MNHEY and CDR2 as SMNVEV (reference sequence). V was pared by 3 bases and J by 2 bases, with 9 bases between.

The rearrangement joins TRBV7-9 to TRBJ2-7; 10 bases are a match to TRBD2. J lost 3 bases, V lost 1 base, and 12 bases had no gene match. The CDR3 runs to 18 residues. Germline V lookup: CDR1 SEHNR, CDR2 FQNEAQ (reference sequence). Here the CDR3 reads CASSLEGLAGGLFYEQYF. The CDR3, as DNA: TGTGCCAGCAGCTTAGAAGGTTTAGCGGGGGGCCTATTCTACGAGCAGTACTTC.

The chain joins TRBV5-8 to TRBJ2-7, with D possibly matching TRBD1 (5 bases). Germline CDR1 SGHTS, CDR2 YDEGEE. The ends were cut back, 7 bases at V and 2 bases at J, with 13 bases in the middle. There are 13 residues in the CDR3. CDR3 sequence: CASPRGIPYEQYF. The CDR3 bases are TGTGCCAGCCCTAGGGGAATACCCTACGAGCAGTACTTC. Full variable domain (missing parts from reference TRBV5-8 and TRBJ2-7): EAGVTQSPTHLIKTRGQQATLRCSPISGHTSVYWYQQALGLGLQFLLWYDEGEERNRGNFPPRFSGRQFPNYSSELNVNALELEDSALYLCASPRGIPYEQYFGPGTRLTVT.

The CDR3 nucleotides read TGTGCCAGCAAACCGAGCGGGGCGAGCACAGATACGCAGTATTTT. This encodes CASKPSGASTDTQYF. The rearrangement uses TRBV7-2 and TRBJ2-3, with 7 bases that match TRBD2. Germline V lookup: CDR1 SGHTA, CDR2 FQGNSA. J lost 0 bases, V lost 7 bases, and 7 bases had no gene match. CDR3 length: 15 residues.